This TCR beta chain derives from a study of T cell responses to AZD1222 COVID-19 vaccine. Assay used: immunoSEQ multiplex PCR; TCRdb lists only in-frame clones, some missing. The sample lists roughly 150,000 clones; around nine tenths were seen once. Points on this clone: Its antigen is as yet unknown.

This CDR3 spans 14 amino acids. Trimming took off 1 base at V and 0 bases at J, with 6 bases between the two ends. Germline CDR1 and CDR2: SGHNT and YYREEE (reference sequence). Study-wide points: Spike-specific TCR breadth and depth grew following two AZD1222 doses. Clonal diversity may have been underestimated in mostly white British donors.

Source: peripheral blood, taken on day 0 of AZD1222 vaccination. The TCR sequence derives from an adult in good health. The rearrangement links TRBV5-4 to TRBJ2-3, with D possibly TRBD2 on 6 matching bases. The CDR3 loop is CASSLRGSTDTQYF. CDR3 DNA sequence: TGTGCCAGCAGCTTGCGGGGGAGCACAGATACGCAGTATTTT.